This T cell receptor beta chain emerged from a study of blood T cell repertoires in COVID-19. Study-wide background: COVID-19 samples from acute and convalescent phases originated in the United States, Italy and Spain. T cells, B-cell-depleted T cells, or PBMCs provided the cDNA or gDNA that served as material.

Original handling: Using reference gene primer amplification, nucleated cell counts were estimated. Sequencing used immunoSEQ multiplex PCR; TCRdb keeps in-frame clones, though not all of them. V and J calls and clone size come straight from that table; D and trimming were deduced from the DNA. The profile shows 250,000 or so clones, 85% to 90% of them singletons. Trimming at V came to 3 bases and at J to 7 bases, leaving 5 bases not matched to a gene. The CDR3 runs to 14 residues. The germline V gene has CDR1 MDHEN and CDR2 SYDVKM. The origin of this receptor is a man in his sixties with acute or convalescent COVID-19. The material sequenced was peripheral blood. The chain couples TRBV28 to TRBJ1-5; 8 positions agree with TRBD1. In DNA, the CDR3 is TGTGCCAGCAGTTTGGCAGGGGGCGTCCAGCCCCAGCATTTT. Residues: CASSLAGGVQPQHF.